One and the same sample provided the 9 T cell receptor beta chains below, sequenced in a study of T cell responses to AZD1222 COVID-19 vaccine. TCRdb's table, derived via immunoSEQ multiplex PCR, lists solely in-frame clones and lacks some. The sample lists over 85,000 clones, 84% occurring once. Here the sequenced sample was peripheral blood, taken on day 0 of AZD1222 vaccination. Every receptor here comes from an adult in good health.

V usage is TRBV2 and J usage is TRBJ1-1, with D tentatively TRBD1 (6 bases). The ends were cut back, 9 bases at V and 7 bases at J, with 18 bases in the middle. The CDR3 runs 13 residues. Germline V gives CDR1 SNHLY, CDR2 FYNNEI. The CDR3 spells CASGELQGLEAFF. For the CDR3, the DNA is TGTGCCAGTGGAGAACTACAGGGCCTTGAAGCTTTCTTT.

The chain recombines TRBV5-1 with TRBJ2-3; D is unresolved. The CDR3 covers 15 residues. V was clipped by 0 bases and J by 0 bases, with 8 bases between them. The germline CDR1 and CDR2 sequences are SGHRS and YFSETQ. The CDR3 nucleotides read TGCGCCAGCAGCTTGGTAGGGTTCAGCACAGATACGCAGTATTTT. Amino acids: CASSLVGFSTDTQYF.

This chain connects TRBV6-2 or TRBV6-3 to TRBJ1-2; D possibly corresponds to TRBD1 (6 bases). In germline, CDR1 is MNHEY, CDR2 SVGEGT. The CDR3 has 13 amino acids. V was clipped by 5 bases and J by 6 bases, with 13 bases between them. The chain's CDR3 is CASSQDGQHGYTF. DNA of the CDR3: TGTGCCAGCAGTCAGGACGGACAGCATGGCTACACCTTC.

The V call is TRBV3-1 (or the pseudogene TRBV3-2), the J call TRBJ2-7, with TRBD1 matching over 7 bases. Trimming removed 4 bases from V and 4 bases from J; junction bases left unmatched: 7. Germline CDR1 is LGHDT and CDR2 is YNNKEL (reference sequence). The CDR3 extends over 14 amino acids. This CDR3 is CASSRQGSVYEQYF. Written as DNA, the CDR3 is TGTGCCAGCAGCCGACAGGGCTCGGTGTACGAGCAGTACTTC.

The chain employs TRBV5-1 and TRBJ2-2; TRBD2 agrees at 10 bases. Trimming took 4 bases from V and 6 from J; bases not matched to a gene: 6. The germline V gene encodes CDR1 SGHRS and CDR2 YFSETQ. The CDR3 is 15 amino acids. The CDR3 DNA follows: TGCGCCAGCAGCCCAAGCGGGGGGGTCTCCGGGGAGCTGTTTTTT. Its translation: CASSPSGGVSGELFF.

This rearrangement joins TRBV27 to TRBJ2-4; TRBD1 matches at 9 bases. CDR1 and CDR2 (germline): MNHEY, SMNVEV (reference sequence). The junction had 13 bases not matched to a gene; V was cut back by 4 bases and J by 0 bases. The CDR3 totals 19 residues. The CDR3 loop reads CASSSPRDRDGIAKNIQYF. The CDR3 nucleotides are TGTGCCAGCAGTTCCCCCCGGGACAGGGATGGTATAGCCAAAAACATTCAGTACTTC.

Note on this clone: One end of the junction fails to match germline, which may point to a read error. The sample carries other DNA sequences with the same CDR3. The J gene is TRBJ1-1, the V gene TRBV5-1; 7 bases line up with TRBD1. The CDR3 extends over 15 amino acids. Looked up from germline, CDR1 is SGHRS and CDR2 is YFSETQ. CDR3 sequence reads: CASTGYGWTGTEAFF. CDR3 coding DNA: TGCGCCAGCACAGGATATGGTTGGACAGGAACTGAAGCTTTCTTC. Full variable domain (missing parts from reference TRBV5-1 and TRBJ1-1): KAGVTQTPRYLIKTRGQQVTLSCSPISGHRSVSWYQQTPGQGLQFLFEYFSETQRNKGNFPGRFSGRQFSNSRSEMNVSTLELGDSALYLCASTGYGWTGTEAFFGQGTRLTVV.

V is TRBV27 and J is TRBJ1-1, with 8 positions matching TRBD1. The V and J ends lost 1 base and 1 base, in that order; junction bases with no gene match: 5. CDR3 size: 16 residues. Germline loops: CDR1 MNHEY, CDR2 SMNVEV (reference sequence). As DNA, the CDR3 is TGTGCCAGCAGTTTATACGGGACAGGTAAGAACACTGAAGCTTTCTTT. It yields the protein CASSLYGTGKNTEAFF.

The gene calls are TRBV5-1 and TRBJ1-2; D is uncertain. The CDR3 has 15 amino acids. CDR1 is SGHRS, CDR2 YFSETQ, per germline. V was pared by 0 bases and J by 7 bases, with 16 bases between. The CDR3 spells CASSLDRTASRGYTF. The CDR3 bases are TGCGCCAGCAGCTTGGATCGCACAGCCTCACGTGGCTACACCTTC.